This is a list of T cell receptor beta chains from one sample in a study of cytomegalovirus exposure and HLA in healthy donors. Generated by immunoSEQ multiplex PCR, the TCRdb table keeps only in-frame clones and is missing some. The sample carries 150,000 to 200,000 clones, about three quarters recorded once. Material: PBMCs. These receptors originate from a female donor in good health and CMV-seronegative. CDR3s include the opening cysteine and the closing phenylalanine or tryptophan.

>TRBV6-4
CASSPGLAGAQEQYF
>TRBV4-3
CASSQVSLASRDTQYF
>TRBV4-1
CASSQPTGSYNEQFF
>TRBV7-6
CASSLGAAGARGNEQFF
>TRBV6-5
CASRGQGTQPQHF
>TRBV29-1
CSAASTGRSGANGLTF
>TRBV28
CASSLGTGGFQPQHF
>TRBV5-6
CASSLRSGRYQETQYF
>TRBV4-1
CASSQVVWPGQDSPYEQYF
>TRBV4-3
CASSQEAGGGNQPQHF
>TRBV19
CASTTTGVLDYGYTF
>TRBV28
CASSLGIAGVWETQYF
>TRBV7-9
CASSLQPNQPQHF
>TRBV7-9
CASSSFGTSNEQYF
>TRBV7-2
CASREAGGPDTQYF
>TRBV18
CASSPGTSGIISYEQYF
>TRBV7-9
CASGIRDRGLDEQFF
>TRBV7-3
CASSLNLAGERNSPFF